The clone carrying this T cell receptor beta chain was recorded at least ten times. Its target is not known. Aged 18 to 65, the patients had hyperthyroidism that was newly diagnosed and had lasted under 2 months. Source material for PBMCs was 9 to 10 ml fresh peripheral blood. The record originates from a study of T cells in Graves' hyperthyroidism and ophthalmopathy. From RNA transcripts, TCR beta CDR3 regions were amplified. TCR CDR3 underwent first-round RT-PCR with the HTBI primer set. TCRdb passed the multiplex PCR reads through MiXCR, listing each CDR3 protein once. The table shows just under 750,000 distinct CDR3 sequences, with around a third occurring only once. Study-level points and caveats: The model's output predicted ophthalmopathy at a median of roughly 6 months prior to onset.

J lost 2 bases, V lost 8 bases, and 6 bases had no gene match. Germline V gene sequence: CDR1 LNHDA, CDR2 SQIVND (reference sequence). The CDR3 has 13 amino acids. This chain links TRBV19 with TRBJ2-7; 7 bases are a match to TRBD1. This clonotype originated in a woman aged 40 to 49 with Graves' hyperthyroidism. Sequencing input: blood. The CDR3, as DNA: TGTGCCAGTTGCGAACAGGGGACCTACGAGCAGTACTTC. Protein product: CASCEQGTYEQYF.